These T cell receptor beta chains were read from a single sample in a study of T cell responses to AZD1222 COVID-19 vaccine. The table came from immunoSEQ multiplex PCR; TCRdb's copy has only in-frame clones and leaves some out. The sample holds more than 80,000 clones, more than 80% seen once. Material: peripheral blood, obtained 28 days after the second AZD1222 dose. Receptors were obtained from an adult who received the AZD1222 COVID-19 vaccine. CDR3s leave out the opening cysteine and the closing phenylalanine or tryptophan.

J gene,V gene,CDR3 protein
TRBJ1-5,TRBV3-1/TRBV3-2,ASSQDSNQPQH
TRBJ1-1,TRBV6-1,ASSEVVGLNTEAF
TRBJ1-5,TRBV19,ASTETGTGYQPQH
TRBJ2-5,TRBV3-1/TRBV3-2,ASATGLAGFETQY
TRBJ1-5,TRBV7-9,ASSSSPAGGNQPQH
TRBJ2-2,TRBV7-3,ASSLGLNTGELF
TRBJ2-1,TRBV20-1,SASPLIAGHYNEQF
TRBJ2-5,TRBV7-2,ASSSLAGGQPRTQY
TRBJ2-7,TRBV5-4,ASSLHTINYEQY
TRBJ2-1,TRBV9,ASSVGFLAGYNEQF
TRBJ2-1,TRBV7-3,ASSLHWREGHEQF
TRBJ2-1,TRBV2,ATWGTGGLNNEQF
TRBJ1-6,TRBV5-1,ASSSTGDNSPLH
TRBJ1-1,TRBV7-9,ASSLPGYDGTEAF
TRBJ2-7,TRBV5-1,ASSLEVSGFYEQY
TRBJ1-1,TRBV6-5,ASTSNRGTDKAF
TRBJ2-5,TRBV19,ASRETQY
TRBJ2-2,TRBV14,ASSQRDSTGELF
TRBJ1-2,TRBV7-2,ASSSQGLLGYT
TRBJ1-1,TRBV30,AWMWTTNTEAF
TRBJ2-5,TRBV5-1,ASSAGLAVKQETQY
TRBJ2-7,TRBV6-5,ASRPGLAFNEQY
TRBJ1-2,TRBV27,ASSLVAGRNYGYT
TRBJ1-2,TRBV7-8,ASSPGGSGYT
TRBJ1-2,TRBV10-3,AISLNSDSYYGYT
TRBJ2-3,TRBV27,ASRLARTDTQY
TRBJ2-5,TRBV14,ASSWDSQTQY
TRBJ2-5,TRBV10-3,AISERLAVQETQY
TRBJ2-7,TRBV5-6,ASSRKGKLEQY
TRBJ2-7,TRBV4-2,ASSQDFADYEQY
TRBJ1-1,TRBV7-9,ASSFGNAEAF
TRBJ2-5,TRBV30,AWTRTQETQY
TRBJ1-1,TRBV11-2,ASSLGAGLAEAF
TRBJ1-4,TRBV18,ASSPWKARKTAEKLF
TRBJ2-7,TRBV3-1/TRBV3-2,ASRLAGEIYEQY
TRBJ1-6,TRBV6-1,ASSELGSRYNSPLH
TRBJ2-7,TRBV10-3,AISETGPYEQY
TRBJ2-1,TRBV19,ASSIPRDRVSVRDYNEQF
TRBJ1-1,TRBV3-1/TRBV3-2,ASSRGGPNTEAF
TRBJ2-7,TRBV6-6,ASSSRQGAPHEQY
TRBJ2-1,TRBV7-3,ASSLGLATYNEQF
TRBJ1-1,TRBV30,AWTHPPLPLAGAF
TRBJ2-5,TRBV3-1/TRBV3-2,ASSQYGTNQETQY
TRBJ1-1,TRBV5-1,ASSTNTGDLKTTEAF
TRBJ2-2,TRBV14,ASSYLNRGTGELF